The 26 T cell receptor beta chains listed next were all sequenced from one sample in a study of response to subunit inactivated influenza vaccine. TCRdb reanalysed the RT-PCR reads using MiXCR and keeps one entry per CDR3 protein. There are 590,000 or so distinct CDR3 sequences in the sample; approximately 14% occur only once, and 7.6% lies in the top ten. The material sequenced was PBMCs from blood, taken 14 to 15 days before vaccination. The receptors shown here come from a man over 45 who received an inactivated influenza vaccine.

The chain is built from TRBV29-1 and TRBJ2-7; D not resolved. V was trimmed by 2 bases and J by 3 bases, leaving 14 bases between them. CDR1 SQVTM and CDR2 ANQGSEA come from the germline V gene. The CDR3 loop spans 14 amino acids. The CDR3 nucleotides read TGCAGCGTTGAACCCCTGGAGCAGGACTACGAGCAGTACTTC. Translation: CSVEPLEQDYEQYF.

The sample holds many counts of this clonotype. This rearrangement joins TRBV28 to TRBJ1-5, with D tentatively TRBD1 (5 bases). The germline V and J ends were trimmed by 2 bases and 0 bases, with 8 bases remaining between them. Looked up from germline, CDR1 is MDHEN and CDR2 is SYDVKM. The CDR3 runs 15 residues. The CDR3 spells CASSLDSGSNQPQHF. CDR3 in DNA: TGTGCCAGCAGTTTAGACAGCGGTAGCAATCAGCCCCAGCATTTT. Full variable domain (rest looked up from reference TRBV28 and TRBJ1-5): DVKVTQSSRYLVKRTGEKVFLECVQDMDHENMFWYRQDPGLGLRLIYFSYDVKMKEKGDIPEGYSVSREKKERFSLILESASTNQTSMYLCASSLDSGSNQPQHFGDGTRLSIL.

This clonotype was seen at least ten times. The chain is built from TRBV5-1 and TRBJ2-7, with D possibly matching TRBD2 (5 bases). The germline gives CDR1 SGHRS, CDR2 YFSETQ. This CDR3 contains 13 residues. Trimming shortened V by 2 bases and J by 4 bases, and 10 bases separated the two germline ends. CDR3 sequence reads: CASSFFEGYEQYF. CDR3 nucleotides: TGCGCCAGCAGCTTTTTTGAGGGATACGAGCAGTACTTC.

This clonotype was counted a few times. The genes are TRBV20-1 and TRBJ1-5; 7 nucleotides align to TRBD1. Germline V gene data show CDR1 as DFQATT and CDR2 as SNEGSKA (reference sequence). The CDR3 loop spans 14 amino acids. V lost 1 base and J lost 6; bases outside the gene matches: 6. CDR3: CSARANRGTQPQHF. For the CDR3, the DNA is TGCAGTGCTAGAGCTAACAGGGGCACTCAGCCCCAGCATTTT.

This clonotype was counted between two and nine times. The chain recombines TRBV2 with TRBJ2-3; 13 positions agree with TRBD2. Looked up from germline, CDR1 is SNHLY and CDR2 is FYNNEI. V lost 2 bases and J lost 6; bases outside the gene matches: 5. This CDR3 has 16 residues. The DNA of the CDR3 is TGTGCCAGCAGTGAACGACTAGCGGGGGGAGGCGATACGCAGTATTTT. It yields the protein CASSERLAGGGDTQYF.

In the case of this clonotype: Being one base from a much bigger clone, this may be a read error. The chain has TRBV28 and TRBJ2-5, with D hard to call. CDR1 and CDR2 (germline): MDHEN, SYDVKM. Trimming shortened V by 6 bases and J by 2 bases, and 13 bases separated the two germline ends. The CDR3 loop spans 14 amino acids. The CDR3, as DNA: TGTGCCAGCAGCTTAGGTGGTTGGCAAGAGACCCAGTACTTC. Translated: CASSLGGWQETQYF.

This clonotype was seen ten or more times. V and J are TRBV28 and TRBJ1-5; 8 bases fit TRBD1. V lost 5 bases to trimming and J lost 6 bases; unmatched junction nucleotides: 6. This CDR3 region has 14 residues. From germline, CDR1 is MDHEN and CDR2 SYDVKM. The DNA for the CDR3 is TGTGCCAGCAGTACGACAGGGGTCGGTCAGCCCCAGCATTTT. As protein: CASSTTGVGQPQHF.

This clonotype turned up a few times. The chain recombines TRBV7-9 with TRBJ2-7; 10 bases line up with TRBD1. Germline CDR1 SEHNR, CDR2 FQNEAQ (reference sequence). This CDR3 spans 15 amino acids. The ends lost 1 base at V and 4 bases at J; junction bases unmatched: 4. The CDR3 DNA follows: TGTGCCAGCAGCTTAGAGGACAGGGGGAAGTACGAGCAGTACTTC. Protein product: CASSLEDRGKYEQYF.

This chain links TRBV4-1 with TRBJ1-5; TRBD1 agrees at 7 bases. There are 16 residues in the CDR3. CDR1 is MGHRA, CDR2 YSYEKL, per germline. J lost 3 bases, V lost 2 bases, and 7 bases had no gene match. CDR3 in amino acids: CASSQLIQGNNQPQHF. The DNA for the CDR3 is TGCGCCAGCAGCCAACTGATACAGGGGAACAATCAGCCCCAGCATTTT.

This clonotype was counted ten times or more. The chain recombines TRBV10-2 with TRBJ2-7, with 7 bases matching TRBD1. Looked up from germline, CDR1 is WSHSY and CDR2 is SAAADI. CDR3 length: 15 amino acids. V dropped 7 bases and J dropped 2; count of bases not matched to a gene: 11. The CDR3 DNA reads as TGCGCCAGCATTGCGAGGGGGACAGATACCTACGAGCAGTACTTC. It yields the protein CASIARGTDTYEQYF.

The chain carries TRBV12-3 or TRBV12-4 and TRBJ1-2; D not certain. Deletions cut 7 bases from V and 7 bases from J, with 13 bases between. This CDR3 is built from 12 residues. The CDR3 reads CASTESTGGYTF. CDR3 sequence (DNA): TGTGCCAGCACAGAGAGCACGGGTGGCTACACCTTC.

The chain couples TRBV29-1 to TRBJ2-5; unclear D gene. In germline, CDR1 is SQVTM, CDR2 ANQGSEA. The CDR3 extends over 10 amino acids. Between the trimmed V and J ends, which lost 7 bases and 5 bases, there was a span of 8 bases. The CDR3 nucleotides read TGCAGCGCTGCTAAGGAGACCCAGTACTTC. It encodes CSAAKETQYF.

The chain combines TRBV6-1 with TRBJ1-1; a weak D match, TRBD1 (5 bases). The V and J ends lost 0 bases and 5 bases respectively, with 10 bases between them. Germline CDR1 and CDR2: MNHNS and SASEGT. The CDR3 has 14 residues. CDR3 DNA: TGTGCCAGCAGTGAAGCGCATGGGGGGACTGAAGCTTTCTTT. This encodes CASSEAHGGTEAFF.

This clonotype occurred a few times. The rearrangement uses TRBV7-2 and TRBJ1-2; D is uncertain. Germline assignment: CDR1 SGHTA and CDR2 FQGNSA. V lost 1 base and J lost 4, with 7 bases in between. The CDR3 is made up of 13 amino acids. CDR3 in amino acids: CASSLVLTYGYTF. The DNA of the CDR3 is TGTGCCAGCAGCTTAGTCCTCACCTATGGCTACACCTTC. Looking up the rest from reference TRBV7-2 and TRBJ1-2 gives the full variable domain: GAGVSQSPSNKVTEKGKDVELRCDPISGHTALYWYRQSLGQGLEFLIYFQGNSAPDKSGLPSDRFSAERTGGSVSTLTIQRTQQEDSAVYLCASSLVLTYGYTFGSGTRLTVV.

This clonotype occurred many times. The CDR3 DNA sequence: TGTGCCAGCAGTTTGGGACAGCGAGACTATGGCTACACCTTC. It codes for CASSLGQRDYGYTF. V is TRBV12-3 or TRBV12-4 and J is TRBJ1-2; 7 bases are a match to TRBD1. This CDR3 comprises 14 residues. The V and J ends lost 3 bases and 3 bases, in that order; junction bases with no gene match: 4.

This clonotype occurred many times. The chain recombines TRBV14 with TRBJ1-3; D gene ambiguous. CDR1 and CDR2 (germline): SGHDN, FVKESK. With 1 base removed from V and 9 bases from J, the gap between germline ends came to 16 bases. The CDR3 consists of 15 residues. CDR3 region: CASSQGAANRGTIYF. The CDR3 bases are TGTGCCAGCAGCCAAGGGGCAGCTAATCGGGGCACCATATATTTT.

In this sample, this clonotype turned up many times. V and J are TRBV5-1 and TRBJ2-1, with 7 positions matching TRBD1. This CDR3 is 14 amino acids long. V lost 0 bases to trimming and J lost 8 bases; unmatched junction nucleotides: 5. Germline CDR1 and CDR2: SGHRS and YFSETQ. CDR3: CASSLVSGGDEQFF. The CDR3 region has the DNA TGCGCCAGCAGCTTGGTTTCAGGGGGAGATGAGCAGTTCTTC.

There are a few counts of this clonotype. V usage is TRBV20-1 and J usage is TRBJ2-1; D gene unclear. The ends were cut back, 0 bases at V and 8 bases at J, with 8 bases in the middle. The CDR3 extends over 12 amino acids. The germline V gene has CDR1 DFQATT and CDR2 SNEGSKA (reference sequence). CDR3 DNA sequence: TGCAGTGCTAGAGACACCATGGATGAGCAGTTCTTC. Amino acid sequence: CSARDTMDEQFF.

J is TRBJ2-1 and V is TRBV5-1, with D tentatively TRBD2 (5 bases). CDR1 and CDR2 from the germline V gene are SGHRS and YFSETQ. V shed 0 bases and J shed 0 bases, with 10 bases lying between them. CDR3 size: 16 residues. The CDR3 nucleotides read TGCGCCAGCAGCTTGGTGCGGGCAAACTCCTACAATGAGCAGTTCTTC. As protein: CASSLVRANSYNEQFF.

This chain connects TRBV29-1 to TRBJ2-7, with TRBD1 identical over 9 bases. Per germline, CDR1 SQVTM and CDR2 ANQGSEA. The V gene end was trimmed by 4 bases and the J gene end by 1 base; junction bases not matched to a gene: 5. The CDR3 has 14 amino acids. The CDR3 loop reads CSVAQTGGSYEQYF. The CDR3 nucleotides read TGCAGCGTTGCACAGACAGGGGGGTCCTACGAGCAGTACTTC.

The V gene is TRBV11-2, the J gene TRBJ2-3; 10 bases agree with TRBD2. V lost 5 bases and J lost 5; bases outside the gene matches: 16. The germline V gene encodes CDR1 SGHAT and CDR2 FQNNGV. The CDR3 length is 18 residues. The CDR3 DNA follows: TGTGCCAGCAGCAGCCCCGCCGGGGGGAGCGGGAGGGGAGATACGCAGTATTTT. Translating it yields CASSSPAGGSGRGDTQYF.

This clonotype has just a few counts. The chain has TRBV10-3 and TRBJ1-2; TRBD1 matches 7 bases. CDR1 is ENHRY and CDR2 is SYGVKD in the germline V gene. The CDR3 has 15 residues. V trimming: 0 bases; J trimming: 2 bases; junction bases outside the gene matches: 3. The CDR3 is CAISESTGRNYGYTF. CDR3 DNA sequence: TGTGCCATCAGTGAGTCGACAGGGAGGAACTATGGCTACACCTTC.

J is TRBJ2-1 and V is TRBV2; the match to TRBD2 covers 12 bases. The CDR3 consists of 14 residues. Losses at the gene ends were 6 bases for V and 9 bases for J; bases not matched to a gene: 6. Germline assignment: CDR1 SNHLY and CDR2 FYNNEI. The CDR3 loop is CASSLAGGIGEQFF. In DNA, the CDR3 is TGTGCCAGCAGCCTAGCGGGGGGGATCGGTGAGCAGTTCTTC.

This clonotype was seen ten or more times. This rearrangement joins TRBV7-2 to TRBJ1-4; the match to TRBD1 covers 7 bases. The CDR3 loop spans 14 amino acids. The V gene's germline CDR1 is SGHTA and CDR2 FQGNSA. J lost 4 bases, V lost 4 bases, and 3 bases had no gene match. CDR3 sequence reads: CASSSRQGNEKLFF. The DNA for the CDR3 is TGTGCCAGCAGCTCGAGACAGGGTAATGAAAAACTGTTTTTT.

This clonotype came up a few times. This chain connects TRBV6-5 to TRBJ2-5, with D maybe TRBD2 (5 bases). Germline CDR1 is MNHEY and CDR2 is SVGAGI. CDR3 length: 15 amino acids. Trimming pared 2 bases from V and 4 bases from J, leaving 14 bases between. This CDR3 is CASSYRRAYGETQYF. CDR3 DNA sequence: TGTGCCAGCAGTTACCGGCGGGCTTACGGAGAGACCCAGTACTTC.

A few counts support this clonotype. The chain couples TRBV29-1 to TRBJ2-7, with 7 bases identical to TRBD1. Germline V gives CDR1 SQVTM, CDR2 ANQGSEA. V was clipped by 4 bases and J by 2 bases; unmatched bases: 5. The CDR3 loop spans 13 amino acids. CDR3 region: CSVAGGAPYEQYF. CDR3 sequence (DNA): TGCAGCGTTGCAGGGGGAGCTCCCTACGAGCAGTACTTC.